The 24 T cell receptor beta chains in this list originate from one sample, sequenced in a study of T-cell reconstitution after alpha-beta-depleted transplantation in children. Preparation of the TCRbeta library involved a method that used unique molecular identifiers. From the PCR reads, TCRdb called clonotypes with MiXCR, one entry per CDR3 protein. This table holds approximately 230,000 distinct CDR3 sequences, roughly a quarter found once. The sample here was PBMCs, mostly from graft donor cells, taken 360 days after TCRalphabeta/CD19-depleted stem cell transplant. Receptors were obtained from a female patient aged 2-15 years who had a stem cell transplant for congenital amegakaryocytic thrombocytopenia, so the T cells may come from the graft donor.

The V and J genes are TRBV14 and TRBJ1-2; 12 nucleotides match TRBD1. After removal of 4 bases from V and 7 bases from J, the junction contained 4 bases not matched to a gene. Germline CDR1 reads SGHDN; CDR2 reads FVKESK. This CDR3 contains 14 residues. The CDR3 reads CASSPGQGAGGYTF. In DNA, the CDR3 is TGTGCCAGCAGCCCGGGACAGGGGGCAGGTGGCTACACCTTC.

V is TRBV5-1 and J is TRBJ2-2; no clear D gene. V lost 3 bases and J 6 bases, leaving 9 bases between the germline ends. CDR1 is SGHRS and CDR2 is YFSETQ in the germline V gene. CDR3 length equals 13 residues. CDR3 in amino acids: CASSSLQPGELFF. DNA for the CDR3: TGCGCCAGCAGCTCGTTACAGCCCGGGGAGCTGTTTTTT.

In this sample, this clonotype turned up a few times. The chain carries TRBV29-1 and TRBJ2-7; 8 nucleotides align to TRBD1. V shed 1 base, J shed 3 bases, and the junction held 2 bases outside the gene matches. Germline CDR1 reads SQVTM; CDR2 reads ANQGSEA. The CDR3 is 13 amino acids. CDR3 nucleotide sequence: TGCAGCGTTGAAGGGACAGGGCTCTACGAGCAGTACTTC. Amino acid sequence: CSVEGTGLYEQYF.

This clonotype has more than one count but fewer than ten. Here the CDR3 DNA reads TGTGCCAGCAGCCAAACCGGGACAGGGGAGTACGAGCAGTACTTC. This translates into CASSQTGTGEYEQYF. The rearrangement joins TRBV12-3 or TRBV12-4 to TRBJ2-7, with 10 bases fitting TRBD1. The CDR3 is 15 residues long. V lost 6 bases and J lost 4; bases outside the gene matches: 9.

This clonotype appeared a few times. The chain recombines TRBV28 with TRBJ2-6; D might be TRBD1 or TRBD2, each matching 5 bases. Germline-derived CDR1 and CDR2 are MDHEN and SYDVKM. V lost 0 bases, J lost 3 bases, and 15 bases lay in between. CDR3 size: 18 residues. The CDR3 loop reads CASSLWGRPSGGANVLTF. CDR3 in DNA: TGTGCCAGCAGTTTATGGGGACGGCCCTCTGGTGGGGCCAACGTCCTGACTTTC.

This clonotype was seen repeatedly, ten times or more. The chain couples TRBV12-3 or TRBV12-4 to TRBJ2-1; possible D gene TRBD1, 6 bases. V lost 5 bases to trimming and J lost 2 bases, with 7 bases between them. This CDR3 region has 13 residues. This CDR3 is CASSTGTYNEQFF. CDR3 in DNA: TGTGCCAGCAGTACAGGGACCTACAATGAGCAGTTCTTC.

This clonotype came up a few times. In DNA form, the CDR3 reads TGTGCCAGCAGCCCCGCCGGAGGGTTGAACACTGAAGCTTTCTTT. It codes for CASSPAGGLNTEAFF. The V gene is TRBV6-4, the J gene TRBJ1-1; D not certain. Looked up from germline, CDR1 is MRHNA and CDR2 is SNTAGT. V dropped 6 bases and J dropped 0 bases, with 14 bases sitting between them. The CDR3 extends over 15 amino acids.

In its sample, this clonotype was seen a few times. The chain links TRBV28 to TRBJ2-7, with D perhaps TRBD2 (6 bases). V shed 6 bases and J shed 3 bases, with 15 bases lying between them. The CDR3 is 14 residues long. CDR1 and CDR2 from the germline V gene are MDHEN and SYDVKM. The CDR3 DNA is TGTGCCAGCAGGGTCTTGGGGGGAGACTACGAGCAGTACTTC. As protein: CASRVLGGDYEQYF.

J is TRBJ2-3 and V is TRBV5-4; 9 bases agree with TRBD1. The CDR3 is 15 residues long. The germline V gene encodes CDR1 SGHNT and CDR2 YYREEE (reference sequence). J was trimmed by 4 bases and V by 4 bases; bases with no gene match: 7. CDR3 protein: CASSAGTGWADTQYF. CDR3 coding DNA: TGTGCCAGCAGCGCCGGGACAGGGTGGGCAGATACGCAGTATTTT.

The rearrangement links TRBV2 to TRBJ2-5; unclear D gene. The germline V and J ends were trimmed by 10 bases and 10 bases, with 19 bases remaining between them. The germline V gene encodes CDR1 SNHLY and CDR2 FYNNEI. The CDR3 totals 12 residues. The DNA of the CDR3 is TGTGCCACCGTGACATTACGGCTAGTCCAGTACTTC. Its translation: CATVTLRLVQYF.

The CDR3 region has the DNA TGTGCCACCAGCAGAGCTAGGGGATCGCAGTTCTTC. Encoded protein: CATSRARGSQFF. The V and J genes are TRBV15 and TRBJ2-1, with D possibly being TRBD1 (5 bases). Looked up from germline, CDR1 is LNHNV and CDR2 is YYDKDF (reference sequence). The CDR3 spans 12 residues. Trimming removed 1 base from V and 12 bases from J, with 10 bases in between.

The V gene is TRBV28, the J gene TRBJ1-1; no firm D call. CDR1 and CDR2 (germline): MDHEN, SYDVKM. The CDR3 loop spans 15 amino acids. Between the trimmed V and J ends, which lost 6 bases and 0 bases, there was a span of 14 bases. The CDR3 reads CASRRVAGLNTEAFF. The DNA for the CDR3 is TGTGCCAGCAGACGGGTCGCTGGGTTGAACACTGAAGCTTTCTTT.

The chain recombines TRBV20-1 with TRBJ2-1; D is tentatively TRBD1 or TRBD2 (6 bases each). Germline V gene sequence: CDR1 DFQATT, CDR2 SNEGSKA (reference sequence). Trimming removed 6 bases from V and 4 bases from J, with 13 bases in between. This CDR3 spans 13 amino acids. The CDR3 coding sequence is TGCAGTGCCACCACGGGGGCGTACAATGAGCAGTTCTTC. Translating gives CSATTGAYNEQFF.

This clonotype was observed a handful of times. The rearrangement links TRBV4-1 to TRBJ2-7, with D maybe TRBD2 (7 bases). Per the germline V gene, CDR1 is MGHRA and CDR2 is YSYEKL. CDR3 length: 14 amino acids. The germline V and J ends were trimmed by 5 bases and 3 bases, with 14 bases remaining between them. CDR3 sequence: CASSEGGGDYEQYF. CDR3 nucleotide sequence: TGCGCCAGCAGCGAGGGAGGGGGGGACTACGAGCAGTACTTC.

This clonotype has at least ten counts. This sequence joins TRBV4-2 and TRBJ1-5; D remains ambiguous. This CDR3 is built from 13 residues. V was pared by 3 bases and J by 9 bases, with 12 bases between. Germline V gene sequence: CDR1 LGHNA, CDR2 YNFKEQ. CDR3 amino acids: CASSQTVFWPQHF. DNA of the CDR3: TGTGCCAGCAGCCAGACGGTGTTCTGGCCCCAGCATTTT.

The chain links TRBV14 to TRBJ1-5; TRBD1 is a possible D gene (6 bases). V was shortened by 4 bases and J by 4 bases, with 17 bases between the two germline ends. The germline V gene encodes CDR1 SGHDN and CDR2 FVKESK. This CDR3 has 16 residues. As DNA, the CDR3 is TGTGCCAGCAGCCTATCCGCCGGGACATATAATCAGCCCCAGCATTTT. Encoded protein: CASSLSAGTYNQPQHF.

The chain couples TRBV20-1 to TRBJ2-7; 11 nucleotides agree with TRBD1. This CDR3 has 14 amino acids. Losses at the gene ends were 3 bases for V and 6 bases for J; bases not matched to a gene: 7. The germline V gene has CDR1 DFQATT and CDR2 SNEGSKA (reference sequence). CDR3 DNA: TGCAGTGCTAGCCCCGGGACAGGGGGTTTCGAGCAGTACTTC. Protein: CSASPGTGGFEQYF.

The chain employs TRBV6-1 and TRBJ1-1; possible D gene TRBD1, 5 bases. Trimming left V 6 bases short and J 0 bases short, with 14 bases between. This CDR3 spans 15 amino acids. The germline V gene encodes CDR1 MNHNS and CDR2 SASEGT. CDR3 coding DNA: TGTGCCAGCAGGGAAACAGGCTCCGTGAACACTGAAGCTTTCTTT. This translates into CASRETGSVNTEAFF.

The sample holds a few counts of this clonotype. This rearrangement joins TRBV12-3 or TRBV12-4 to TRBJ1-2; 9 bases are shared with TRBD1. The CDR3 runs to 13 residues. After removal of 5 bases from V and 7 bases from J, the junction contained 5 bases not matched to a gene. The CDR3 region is CASSRDRVAGYTF. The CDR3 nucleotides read TGTGCCAGCAGTCGGGACAGGGTAGCTGGCTACACCTTC.

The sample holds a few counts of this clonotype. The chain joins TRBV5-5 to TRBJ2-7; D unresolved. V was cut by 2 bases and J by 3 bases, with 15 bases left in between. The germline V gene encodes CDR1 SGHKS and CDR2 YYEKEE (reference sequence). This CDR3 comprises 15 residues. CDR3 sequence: CASSFSWASLYEQYF. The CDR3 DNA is TGTGCCAGCAGCTTTTCTTGGGCCAGCCTCTACGAGCAGTACTTC.

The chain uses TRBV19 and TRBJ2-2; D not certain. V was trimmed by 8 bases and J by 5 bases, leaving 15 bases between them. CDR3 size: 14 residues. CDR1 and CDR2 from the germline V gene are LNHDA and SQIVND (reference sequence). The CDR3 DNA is TGTGCCAGTGCCGTTTGGGCCCGAACCGGGGAGCTGTTTTTT. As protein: CASAVWARTGELFF. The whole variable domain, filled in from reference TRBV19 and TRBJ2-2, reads DGGITQSPKYLFRKEGQNVTLSCEQNLNHDAMYWYRQDPGQGLRLIYYSQIVNDFQKGDIAEGYSVSREKKESFPLTVTSAQKNPTAFYLCASAVWARTGELFFGEGSRLTVL.

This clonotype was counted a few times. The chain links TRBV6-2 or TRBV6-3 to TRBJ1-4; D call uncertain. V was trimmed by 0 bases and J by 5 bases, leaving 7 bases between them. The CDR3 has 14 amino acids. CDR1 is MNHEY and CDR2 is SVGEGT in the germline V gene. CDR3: CASSYSGRNEKLFF. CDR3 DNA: TGTGCCAGCAGTTACTCGGGCAGGAATGAAAAACTGTTTTTT.

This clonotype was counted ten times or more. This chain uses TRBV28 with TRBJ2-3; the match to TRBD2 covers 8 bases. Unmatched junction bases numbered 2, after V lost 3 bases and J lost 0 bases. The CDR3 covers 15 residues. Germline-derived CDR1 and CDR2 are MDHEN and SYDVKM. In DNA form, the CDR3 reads TGTGCCAGCAGTTTCCAGCGGGGGAGCACAGATACGCAGTATTTT. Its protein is CASSFQRGSTDTQYF.

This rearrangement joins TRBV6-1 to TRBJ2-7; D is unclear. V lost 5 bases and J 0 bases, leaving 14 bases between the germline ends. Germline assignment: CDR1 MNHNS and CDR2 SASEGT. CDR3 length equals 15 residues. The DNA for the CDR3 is TGTGCCAGCAGTCCGGGCGTTACCCACTCCTACGAGCAGTACTTC. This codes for CASSPGVTHSYEQYF.